The entry that follows covers one T cell receptor beta chain sequence. V gave up 4 bases and J gave up 8 bases, with 11 bases separating them. Germline CDR1 is SNHLY and CDR2 is FYNNEI. The CDR3 has 12 residues. These data are taken from a study of blood T cell repertoires in COVID-19. About the research overall: COVID-19 samples collected from the United States, Italy and Spain covered acute and convalescent phases. PBMCs, B-cell-depleted T cells, or T cells were the source of the cDNA or gDNA that made up the material.

Clones were sequenced by immunoSEQ multiplex PCR, and TCRdb holds only the in-frame ones, with some missing. Of under 300,000 clones in the sample, approximately 84% were seen once. The receptor's source is a man aged 50 to 59 with acute or convalescent COVID-19. The chain has TRBV2 and TRBJ1-1; a weak D match, TRBD1 (5 bases). The specimen was peripheral blood. The CDR3 reads CASSGTWGEAFF. For the CDR3, the DNA is TGTGCCAGCAGTGGGACATGGGGCGAAGCTTTCTTT. Full variable domain (remainder filled in from reference TRBV2 and TRBJ1-1): EPEVTQTPSHQVTQMGQEVILRCVPISNHLYFYWYRQILGQKVEFLVSFYNNEISEKSEIFDDQFSVERPDGSNFTLKIRSTKLEDSAMYFCASSGTWGEAFFGQGTRLTVV.